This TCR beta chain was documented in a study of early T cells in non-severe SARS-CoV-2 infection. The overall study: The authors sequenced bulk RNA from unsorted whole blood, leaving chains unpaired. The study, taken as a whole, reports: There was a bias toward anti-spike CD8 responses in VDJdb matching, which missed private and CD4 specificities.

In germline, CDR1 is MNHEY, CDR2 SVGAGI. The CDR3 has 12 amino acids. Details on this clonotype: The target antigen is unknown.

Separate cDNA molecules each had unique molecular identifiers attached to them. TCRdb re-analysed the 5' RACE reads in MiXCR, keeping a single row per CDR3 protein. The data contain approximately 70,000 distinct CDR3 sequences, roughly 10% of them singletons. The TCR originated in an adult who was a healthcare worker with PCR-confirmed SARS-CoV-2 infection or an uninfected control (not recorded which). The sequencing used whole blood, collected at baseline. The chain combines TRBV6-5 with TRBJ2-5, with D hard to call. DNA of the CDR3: TGTGCTGGGGTGGCTCAAGAAGAGACCCAGTACTTC. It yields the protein CAGVAQEETQYF.